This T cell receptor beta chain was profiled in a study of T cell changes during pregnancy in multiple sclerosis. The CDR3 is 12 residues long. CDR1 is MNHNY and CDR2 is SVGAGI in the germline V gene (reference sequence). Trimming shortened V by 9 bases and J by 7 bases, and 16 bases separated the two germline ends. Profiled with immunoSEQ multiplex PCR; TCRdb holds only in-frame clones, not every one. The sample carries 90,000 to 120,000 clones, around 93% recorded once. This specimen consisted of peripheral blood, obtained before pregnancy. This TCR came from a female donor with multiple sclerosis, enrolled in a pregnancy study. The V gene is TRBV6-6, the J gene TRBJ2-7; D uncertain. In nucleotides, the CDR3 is TGTGCCAGTTCCCCGGGTATAGTGGAGCAGTACTTC. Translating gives CASSPGIVEQYF.